This T cell receptor (beta chain) was sequenced during a study of T cell clones after liver transplantation. For the study at large: TCRbeta sequencing after a pre-transplant mixed lymphocyte reaction identified graft-donor-reactive clones, later tracked in post-transplant blood. Three of eight recipients were HCV-positive; others had non-autoimmune, non-viral indications. Tolerance: complete withdrawal held at least one year, liver enzymes staying within twice normal.

V gave up 5 bases and J gave up 1 base, with 15 bases separating them. Germline lookup yields CDR1 SGHNT and CDR2 YYREEE (reference sequence). The CDR3 extends over 15 amino acids. Profiling relied on immunoSEQ multiplex PCR, and the TCRdb table lists in-frame clones only, not all of them. The data show about 120,000 clones, 90% seen once. The specimen comprised CD4+ T cells from blood, sampled 12 months after liver transplant. The sequence was collected from a human patient who received a liver transplant. Part of the T cell pool may stem from the graft donor. V and J are TRBV5-4 and TRBJ1-1; no clear D gene. This CDR3 reads CASRQETGRNTEAFF. In DNA, the CDR3 is TGTGCCAGCAGACAAGAGACGGGGAGGAACACTGAAGCTTTCTTT.